This T cell receptor beta chain originates from a study of T cell responses to AZD1222 COVID-19 vaccine. Study-level points and caveats: Compared with day 0, the breadth and depth of the Spike-specific TCR repertoire rose significantly after two doses of AZD1222. White British donors predominated, females outnumbered males, and clonal diversity was possibly underestimated. CD4 TCRs covered the whole spike, strongest at regions 160-218 and 743-854.

Clones were read by immunoSEQ multiplex PCR, and TCRdb kept only the in-frame ones, dropping some. The sample consists of roughly 120,000 clones, 80% to 95% of them appearing once. This clone appeared a single time. Its antigen is unknown. From germline, CDR1 is SEHNR and CDR2 FQNEAQ (reference sequence). CDR3 length: 13 amino acids. The V end was cut by 10 bases, the J end by 0 bases, with 13 bases between. The chain combines TRBV7-9 with TRBJ2-7; D is perhaps TRBD1 (5 bases). This TCR derives from an adult who received the AZD1222 COVID-19 vaccine. The sequencing here drew on peripheral blood, taken 28 days after the second AZD1222 dose. Written as DNA, the CDR3 is TGTGCCACCGTGGCAGGGAACTCCTACGAGCAGTACTTC. Protein product: CATVAGNSYEQYF.